This T cell receptor beta chain was identified in a study of shared clonotypes between healthy human individuals. About the study: Three CD4 naive, three CD4 memory, two CD8 naive and one CD8 memory plate were used per donor. The study, taken as a whole, reports: In this cohort, only blood was sampled, and tissue repertoires likely differ. A generally larger estimated richness was seen in naive subsets than in memory subsets.

Looked up from germline, CDR1 is SEHNR and CDR2 is FQNEAQ (reference sequence). V dropped 1 base and J dropped 7 bases, with 10 bases sitting between them. The CDR3 is 13 residues long. Only a few counts were recorded for this clone. The antigen is undetermined. The table came from immunoSEQ multiplex PCR; TCRdb's copy has only in-frame clones and leaves some out. The sample contains 1.4 million to 1.5 million clones, approximately 96% of which appear only once. The donors were all Caucasian adults (living in Nashville, Tennessee). The clonotype was recovered from a man under 40 in good health. The sample consisted of naive CD4+ T cells sorted from blood. The subset here: CD45RA+ positively selected. The chain recombines TRBV7-9 with TRBJ1-1; D unresolved. The CDR3 DNA follows: TGTGCCAGCAGCTTAGAGTGGCAGGTTGAAGCTTTCTTT. This encodes CASSLEWQVEAFF.